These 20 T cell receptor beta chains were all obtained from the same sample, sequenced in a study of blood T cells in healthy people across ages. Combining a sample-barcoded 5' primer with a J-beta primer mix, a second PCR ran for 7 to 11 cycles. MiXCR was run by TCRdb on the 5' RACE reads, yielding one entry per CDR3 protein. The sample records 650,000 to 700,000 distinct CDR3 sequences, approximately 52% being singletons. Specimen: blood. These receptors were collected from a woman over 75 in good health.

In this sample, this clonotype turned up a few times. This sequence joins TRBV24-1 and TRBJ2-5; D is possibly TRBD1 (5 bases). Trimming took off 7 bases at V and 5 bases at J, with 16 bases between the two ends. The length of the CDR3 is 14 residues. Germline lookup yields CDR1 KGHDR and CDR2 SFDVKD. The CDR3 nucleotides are TGTGCCACCAGATCATCAGGGCTAGGGGAGACCCAGTACTTC. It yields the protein CATRSSGLGETQYF.

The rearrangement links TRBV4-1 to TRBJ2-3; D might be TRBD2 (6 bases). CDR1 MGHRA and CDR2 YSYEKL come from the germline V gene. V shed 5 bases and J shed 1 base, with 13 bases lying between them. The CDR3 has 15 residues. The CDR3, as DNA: TGCGCCAGCAGCTCCCGGGACTTGCGCACAGATACGCAGTATTTT. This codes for CASSSRDLRTDTQYF.

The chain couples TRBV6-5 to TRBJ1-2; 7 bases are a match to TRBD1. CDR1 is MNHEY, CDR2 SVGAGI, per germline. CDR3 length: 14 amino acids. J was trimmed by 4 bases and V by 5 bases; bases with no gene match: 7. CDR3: CASSRSRDSYGYTF. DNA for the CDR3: TGTGCCAGCAGTCGGAGCCGGGACAGCTATGGCTACACCTTC.

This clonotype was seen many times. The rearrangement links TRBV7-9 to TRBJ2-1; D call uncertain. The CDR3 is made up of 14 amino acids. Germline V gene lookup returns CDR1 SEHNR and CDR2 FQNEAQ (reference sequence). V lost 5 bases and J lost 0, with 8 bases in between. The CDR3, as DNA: TGTGCCAGCAGCCCAGGACGCTCCTACAATGAGCAGTTCTTC. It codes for CASSPGRSYNEQFF.

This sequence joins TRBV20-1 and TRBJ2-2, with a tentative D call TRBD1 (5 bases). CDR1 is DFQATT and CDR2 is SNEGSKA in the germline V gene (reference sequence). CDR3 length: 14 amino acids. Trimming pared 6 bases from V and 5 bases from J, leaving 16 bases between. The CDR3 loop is CSAQSRANTGELFF. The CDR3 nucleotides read TGCAGTGCGCAGTCCAGGGCTAATACCGGGGAGCTGTTTTTT.

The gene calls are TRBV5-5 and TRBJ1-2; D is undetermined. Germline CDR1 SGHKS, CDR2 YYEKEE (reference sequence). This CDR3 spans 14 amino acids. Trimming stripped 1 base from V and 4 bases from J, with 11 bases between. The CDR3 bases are TGTGCCAGCAGCTTGACAACACCGACCTATGGCTACACCTTC. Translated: CASSLTTPTYGYTF.

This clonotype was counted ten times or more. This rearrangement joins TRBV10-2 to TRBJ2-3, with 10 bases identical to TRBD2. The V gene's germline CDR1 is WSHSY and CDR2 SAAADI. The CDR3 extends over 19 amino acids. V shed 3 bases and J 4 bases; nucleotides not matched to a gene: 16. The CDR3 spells CASSERSSGSLGLSDTQYF. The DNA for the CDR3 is TGCGCCAGCAGTGAACGGTCTAGCGGGAGCCTTGGTTTATCAGATACGCAGTATTTT.

The CDR3, as DNA: TGCAGCGCTAGGGACAGGGGATTGTTCGATGGCTACACCTTC. Amino acid sequence: CSARDRGLFDGYTF. J is TRBJ1-2 and V is TRBV29-1, with TRBD1 matching 10 bases. This CDR3 has 14 residues. Germline V gene data show CDR1 as SQVTM and CDR2 as ANQGSEA. Losses at the gene ends were 7 bases for V and 6 bases for J; bases not matched to a gene: 11.

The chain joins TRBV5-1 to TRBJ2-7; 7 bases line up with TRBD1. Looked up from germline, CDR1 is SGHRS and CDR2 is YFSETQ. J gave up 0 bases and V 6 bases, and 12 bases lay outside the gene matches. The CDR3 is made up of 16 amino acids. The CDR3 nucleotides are TGCGCCAGCACCGATTCCCCGACAGGGAGCTCCTACGAGCAGTACTTC. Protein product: CASTDSPTGSSYEQYF.

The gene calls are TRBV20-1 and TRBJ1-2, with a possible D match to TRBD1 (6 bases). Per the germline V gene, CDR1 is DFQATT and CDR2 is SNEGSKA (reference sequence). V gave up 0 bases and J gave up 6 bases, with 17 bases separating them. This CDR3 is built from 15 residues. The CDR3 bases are TGCAGTGCTAGAGATGGTAGGCAGGGGAGCCATGGCTACACCTTC. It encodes CSARDGRQGSHGYTF.

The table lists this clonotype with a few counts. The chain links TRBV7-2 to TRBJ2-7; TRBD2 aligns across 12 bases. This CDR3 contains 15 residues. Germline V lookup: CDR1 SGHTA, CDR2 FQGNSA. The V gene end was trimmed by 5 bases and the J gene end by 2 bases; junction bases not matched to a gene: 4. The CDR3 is CASSPTSGRTYEQYF. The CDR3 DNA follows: TGTGCCAGCAGCCCGACTAGCGGGAGAACCTACGAGCAGTACTTC.

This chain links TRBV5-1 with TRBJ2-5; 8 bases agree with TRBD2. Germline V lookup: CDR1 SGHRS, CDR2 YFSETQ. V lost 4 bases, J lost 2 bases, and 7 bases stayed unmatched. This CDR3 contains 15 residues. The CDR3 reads CASSPSGGAQETQYF. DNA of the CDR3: TGCGCCAGCAGCCCATCGGGGGGGGCACAAGAGACCCAGTACTTC.

CDR3 loop: CSAAQAGDSSSFTDTQYF. In nucleotides, the CDR3 is TGCAGTGCCGCGCAAGCGGGGGACTCCTCATCTTTCACAGATACGCAGTATTTT. The chain recombines TRBV20-1 with TRBJ2-3; 8 nucleotides match TRBD2. V shed 6 bases, J shed 2 bases, and the junction held 19 bases outside the gene matches. This CDR3 has 18 residues. CDR1 DFQATT and CDR2 SNEGSKA come from the germline V gene (reference sequence).

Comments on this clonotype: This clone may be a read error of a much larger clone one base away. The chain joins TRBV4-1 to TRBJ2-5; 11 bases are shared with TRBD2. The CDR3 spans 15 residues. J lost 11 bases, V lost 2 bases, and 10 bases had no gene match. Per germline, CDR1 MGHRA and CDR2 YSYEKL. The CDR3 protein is CASSQTSGREGEQYF. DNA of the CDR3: TGCGCCAGCAGCCAAACTAGCGGGAGAGAAGGTGAGCAGTACTTC.

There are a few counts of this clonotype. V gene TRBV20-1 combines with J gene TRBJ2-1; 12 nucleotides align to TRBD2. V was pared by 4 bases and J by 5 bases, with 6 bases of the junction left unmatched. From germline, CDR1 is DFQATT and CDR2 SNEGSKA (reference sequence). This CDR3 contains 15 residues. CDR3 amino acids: CSATQTSGGDNEQFF. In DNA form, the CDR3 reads TGCAGTGCTACCCAGACTAGCGGGGGAGACAATGAGCAGTTCTTC.

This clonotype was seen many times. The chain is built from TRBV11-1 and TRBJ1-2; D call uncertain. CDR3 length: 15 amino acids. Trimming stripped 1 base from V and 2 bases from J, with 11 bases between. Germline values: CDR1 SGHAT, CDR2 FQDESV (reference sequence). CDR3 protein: CASSLEVAPNYGYTF. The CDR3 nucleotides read TGTGCCAGCAGCTTAGAGGTGGCACCCAACTATGGCTACACCTTC.

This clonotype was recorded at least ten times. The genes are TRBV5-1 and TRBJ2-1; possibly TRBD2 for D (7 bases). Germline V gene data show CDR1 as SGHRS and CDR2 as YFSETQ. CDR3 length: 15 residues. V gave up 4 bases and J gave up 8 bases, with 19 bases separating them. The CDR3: CASSPSGQTVHEQFF. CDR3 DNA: TGCGCCAGCAGCCCTAGCGGACAGACGGTACATGAGCAGTTCTTC. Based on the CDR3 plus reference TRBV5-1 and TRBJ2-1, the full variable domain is KAGVTQTPRYLIKTRGQQVTLSCSPISGHRSVSWYQQTPGQGLQFLFEYFSETQRNKGNFPGRFSGRQFSNSRSEMNVSTLELGDSALYLCASSPSGQTVHEQFFGPGTRLTVL.

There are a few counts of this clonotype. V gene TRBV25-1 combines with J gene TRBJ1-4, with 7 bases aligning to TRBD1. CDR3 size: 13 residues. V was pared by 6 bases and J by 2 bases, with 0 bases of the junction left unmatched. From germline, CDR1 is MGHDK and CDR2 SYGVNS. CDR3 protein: CASRQGTNEKLFF. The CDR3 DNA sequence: TGTGCCAGCAGACAGGGGACTAATGAAAAACTGTTTTTT.

The CDR3 region has the DNA TGCAGCTCGCGGGAATACACAGATACGCAGTATTTT. Translated, it gives CSSREYTDTQYF. The rearrangement links TRBV29-1 to TRBJ2-3, with a tentative D call TRBD2 (6 bases). The CDR3 spans 12 residues. V lost 8 bases to trimming and J lost 2 bases, with 11 bases between them. From germline, CDR1 is SQVTM and CDR2 ANQGSEA.

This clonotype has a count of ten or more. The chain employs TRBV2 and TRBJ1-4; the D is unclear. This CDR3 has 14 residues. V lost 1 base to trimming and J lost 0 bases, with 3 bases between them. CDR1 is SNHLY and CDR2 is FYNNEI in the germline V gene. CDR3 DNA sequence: TGTGCCAGCAGTGAAGTGTCAACTAATGAAAAACTGTTTTTT. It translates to CASSEVSTNEKLFF.